A single sample gave rise to the 5 T cell receptor beta chains below, sequenced in a study of beta chain features in type 1 diabetes listed by TCRdb under 2018. Library creation used the immunoSEQ multiplex PCR assay. The entire amount of isolated RNA was reverse transcribed using the High Capacity cDNA Reverse Transcription Kit, so the sequenced TCRB transcripts were expressed ones. TCRdb provides this immuneACCESS table in a form limited to in-frame rearrangements. Some clones are lacking; in checked studies, under half of them reflect an unresolved V gene, and why the rest are absent is not known. The sample table records about 320,000 clones; less than 15% of these occur just once. Together, the top ten hold roughly 7% of the sample. The material sequenced was central memory CD4+ T cells from blood. The receptor source for this set is a man younger than 45 in good health.

This clone was counted ten times or more. The J gene is TRBJ2-1, the V gene TRBV18; 9 bases fit TRBD2. After removal of 5 bases from V and 6 bases from J, the junction contained 11 bases not matched to a gene. The CDR3 runs 16 residues. Germline CDR1 is KGHSH and CDR2 is LQKENI. For the CDR3, the DNA is TGTGCCAGCTCAATGAAGGCGGGAGGGCAAGGCAATGAGCAGTTCTTC. Encoded protein: CASSMKAGGQGNEQFF.

The chain is built from TRBV19 and TRBJ1-5; no clear D. Germline V lookup: CDR1 LNHDA, CDR2 SQIVND (reference sequence). The CDR3 has 17 amino acids. Between the trimmed V and J ends, which lost 1 base and 2 bases, there was a span of 15 bases. The CDR3 DNA is TGTGCCAGTAGTATAGCCCGCAACGAGAAAGGCAATCAGCCCCAGCATTTT. Translated, it gives CASSIARNEKGNQPQHF.

This clone was counted only a few times. This chain links TRBV7-3 with TRBJ2-7; a possible D gene is TRBD2 (6 bases). From germline, CDR1 is SGHTA and CDR2 FQGTGA. V lost 5 bases, J lost 7 bases, and 21 bases lay in between. The CDR3 length is 15 residues. CDR3 loop: CASSASGVAGQEQYV. The CDR3 DNA follows: TGTGCCAGCAGCGCCTCGGGAGTAGCCGGGCAAGAGCAGTACGTC.

V gene TRBV6-5 combines with J gene TRBJ2-5; possibly TRBD2 for D (5 bases). The CDR3 is 13 residues long. Trimming took 8 bases from V and 5 from J, leaving 15 bases between them. CDR1 is MNHEY, CDR2 SVGAGI, per germline. The CDR3 sequence: CASGEGSWETQYF. The CDR3 DNA follows: TGTGCCAGCGGCGAGGGCTCATGGGAGACCCAGTACTTC.

This chain connects TRBV25-1 to TRBJ1-3; D perhaps matches TRBD1 (6 bases). The CDR3 runs to 14 residues. Deletions cut 2 bases from V and 4 bases from J, with 9 bases between. Looked up from germline, CDR1 is MGHDK and CDR2 is SYGVNS. This CDR3 reads CASSEPGVGNTIYF. The CDR3 nucleotides are TGTGCCAGCAGTGAACCAGGGGTAGGAAACACCATATATTTT.